Presented here are 3 T cell receptor beta chains from one specimen sequenced in a study of OX40 agonist ivuxolimab in advanced cancers. Sequencing was performed with immunoSEQ multiplex PCR; in TCRdb, only in-frame clones are kept and a portion is missing. Of 60,000 or so clones in the sample, around 86% were seen once. The sequencing used CD4+ or CD8+ T cells sorted from blood, collected in a trial of the OX40 agonist ivuxolimab. Receptors originate from an adult with an advanced solid tumor such as melanoma, head and neck, liver or kidney cancer.

The chain is built from TRBV5-1 and TRBJ2-5, with TRBD1 matching 9 bases. The V segment lost 4 bases and the J segment 5 bases; nucleotides outside the gene matches: 9. The germline gives CDR1 SGHRS, CDR2 YFSETQ. The CDR3 runs 15 residues. This CDR3 reads CASSDGQGSSETQYF. The CDR3, as DNA: TGCGCCAGCAGCGACGGACAGGGGTCTTCGGAGACCCAGTACTTC.

The rearrangement links TRBV11-2 to TRBJ2-1; D remains unclear. CDR1 SGHAT and CDR2 FQNNGV come from the germline V gene. The V and J ends lost 4 bases and 5 bases respectively, with 15 bases between them. The CDR3 runs to 15 residues. CDR3 residues: CASSSLRGSHNEQFF. The CDR3 DNA reads TGTGCCAGCAGCTCCCTCCGCGGCAGCCACAATGAGCAGTTCTTC.

V and J are TRBV6-4 and TRBJ2-3; D is possibly TRBD2 (6 bases). Germline V gives CDR1 MRHNA, CDR2 SNTAGT. The CDR3 contains 13 residues. Trimming left V 2 bases short and J 4 bases short, with 7 bases between. The CDR3 nucleotides read TGTGCCAGCAGTGACGGAGGGGCAGATACGCAGTATTTT. This translates into CASSDGGADTQYF.